Each of the 22 T cell receptor beta chains below was sequenced from the same sample in a study of cytomegalovirus exposure and HLA in healthy donors. The study ran its PCR with 60 Vbeta and 13 Jbeta primers. Clones were sequenced by immunoSEQ multiplex PCR, and TCRdb holds only the in-frame ones, with some missing. The repertoire holds 150,000 or so clones, with around 80% as singletons. The source material was PBMCs. Receptor source: a man aged 18 to 30 in good health and CMV-seropositive.

The chain employs TRBV7-9 and TRBJ1-1, with D possibly being TRBD1 (6 bases). Germline assignment: CDR1 SEHNR and CDR2 FQNEAQ (reference sequence). CDR3 size: 13 residues. The V gene lost 4 bases and the J gene lost 3 bases, with 9 bases spanning the gap. The CDR3 DNA follows: TGTGCCAGCAGCTCAAGGGGGTACACTGAAGCTTTCTTT. Residues: CASSSRGYTEAFF.

About this clone: The sample holds other DNA sequences that translate to the same CDR3. The chain carries TRBV7-9 and TRBJ2-3; D not certain. Germline CDR1 is SEHNR and CDR2 is FQNEAQ (reference sequence). The CDR3 covers 14 residues. Trimming took off 0 bases at V and 0 bases at J, with 4 bases between the two ends. The CDR3 DNA reads as TGTGCCAGCAGCTTAGCCGGGAGCACAGATACGCAGTATTTT. Translation: CASSLAGSTDTQYF.

About this clone: At one of its ends the junction is not consistent with the germline gene, which may arise from a read error. The chain has TRBV7-9 and TRBJ1-1; D is ambiguous. Germline V lookup: CDR1 SEHNR, CDR2 FQNEAQ (reference sequence). This CDR3 region has 12 residues. Written as DNA, the CDR3 is TGTTCCAGCAGCCCCATGAACACTGAAGCTTTCTTT. Amino acid sequence: CSSSPMNTEAFF.

The chain combines TRBV19 with TRBJ2-1; D is unresolved. V was trimmed by 10 bases and J by 2 bases, leaving 9 bases between them. Germline values: CDR1 LNHDA, CDR2 SQIVND (reference sequence). The CDR3 sequence is 12 residues long. For the CDR3, the DNA is TGTGCCACAGAGGCAGCCTACAATGAGCAGTTCTTC. This sequence encodes CATEAAYNEQFF.

The V and J genes are TRBV29-1 and TRBJ2-7, with a possible D match to TRBD2 (6 bases). This CDR3 has 15 residues. V was cut by 7 bases and J by 4 bases, with 23 bases left in between. Germline loops: CDR1 SQVTM, CDR2 ANQGSEA. This CDR3 is CSALARDSRGYEQYF. In DNA, the CDR3 is TGCAGCGCCTTAGCTCGGGACTCCCGAGGGTACGAGCAGTACTTC.

In DNA, the CDR3 is TGTGCCAGCAGCTTAGAGAGAACTGGGAGCTCCTACGAGCAGTACTTC. Encoded protein: CASSLERTGSSYEQYF. The chain uses TRBV7-6 and TRBJ2-7, with a weak D call TRBD2 (5 bases). Germline V gives CDR1 SGHVS, CDR2 FNYEAQ. This CDR3 region has 16 residues. V lost 1 base, J lost 0 bases, and 13 bases lay in between.

The rearrangement uses TRBV6-4 and TRBJ1-5, with a tentative D call TRBD1 (5 bases). V was trimmed by 0 bases and J by 7 bases, leaving 13 bases between them. Germline CDR1 and CDR2: MRHNA and SNTAGT. CDR3 size: 15 residues. CDR3 residues: CASSDSKQVLQPQHF. For the CDR3, the DNA is TGTGCCAGCAGTGACTCGAAACAGGTTCTCCAGCCCCAGCATTTT.

The chain uses TRBV7-8 and TRBJ2-7, with D possibly TRBD1 on 5 matching bases. In germline, CDR1 is SGHVS, CDR2 FQNEAQ. The CDR3 has 15 amino acids. Trimming shortened V by 1 base and J by 3 bases, and 13 bases separated the two germline ends. Here the CDR3 reads CASSLEGSGLYEQYF. CDR3 DNA sequence: TGTGCCAGCAGCTTAGAGGGGTCAGGGCTCTACGAGCAGTACTTC.

This clone has only a few counts. One end of the junction is discordant with germline, which a read error may explain. The gene calls are TRBV7-9 and TRBJ2-2, with no clear D. The CDR3 is made up of 12 amino acids. The germline V gene has CDR1 SEHNR and CDR2 FQNEAQ (reference sequence). The CDR3 loop reads CSSSLNTGELFF. The CDR3 bases are TGTTCCAGCAGCCTCAACACCGGGGAGCTGTTTTTT.

The V gene is TRBV9, the J gene TRBJ2-1, with TRBD2 matching over 9 bases. CDR3 length: 16 residues. Germline V CDR1 and CDR2: SGDLS, YYNGEE. V was clipped by 0 bases and J by 3 bases; unmatched bases: 4. The CDR3: CASSVVPSGDYNEQFF. Here the CDR3 DNA reads TGTGCCAGCAGCGTAGTTCCTAGCGGGGACTACAATGAGCAGTTCTTC.

The chain recombines TRBV14 with TRBJ2-3; 13 bases align to TRBD2. V was clipped by 0 bases and J by 0 bases; unmatched bases: 18. Germline V gene data show CDR1 as SGHDN and CDR2 as FVKESK. The CDR3 consists of 23 residues. CDR3 in amino acids: CASSQDAAGLAGAQISSTDTQYF. The DNA of the CDR3 is TGTGCCAGCAGCCAAGATGCGGCCGGACTAGCGGGAGCTCAAATCTCTAGCACAGATACGCAGTATTTT.

The genes are TRBV15 and TRBJ1-2, with D perhaps matching TRBD1 (5 bases). CDR3 length equals 16 residues. V dropped 0 bases and J dropped 9 bases, with 20 bases sitting between them. Per the germline V gene, CDR1 is LNHNV and CDR2 is YYDKDF (reference sequence). DNA of the CDR3: TGTGCCACCAGCAGAGATACACAAGGGGCTCCTAGGAGCTACACCTTC. Translated, it gives CATSRDTQGAPRSYTF.

This chain uses TRBV2 with TRBJ2-1; D is perhaps TRBD1 (6 bases). The germline CDR1 and CDR2 sequences are SNHLY and FYNNEI. V lost 8 bases and J 6 bases, leaving 17 bases between the germline ends. The CDR3 extends over 14 amino acids. The CDR3 region is CASWAAGAGNEQFF. The CDR3 nucleotides read TGTGCCAGCTGGGCGGCAGGGGCGGGCAATGAGCAGTTCTTC.

V and J are TRBV4-1 and TRBJ2-3; 10 nucleotides line up with TRBD2. The CDR3 consists of 17 residues. Germline values: CDR1 MGHRA, CDR2 YSYEKL. The junction had 4 bases not matched to a gene; V was cut back by 1 base and J by 0 bases. In DNA form, the CDR3 reads TGCGCCAGCAGCCAAGGGACTAGCGGAGTTAGCACAGATACGCAGTATTTT. Translated: CASSQGTSGVSTDTQYF.

The CDR3 loop reads CASSERLISYEQYF. CDR3 coding DNA: TGTGCCAGCAGCGAAAGACTGATATCCTACGAGCAGTACTTC. The chain links TRBV5-6 to TRBJ2-7, with D uncertain. This CDR3 has 14 residues. Trimming left V 4 bases short and J 1 base short, with 12 bases between. CDR1 and CDR2 from the germline V gene are SGHDT and YYEEEE. Supplemented by reference TRBV5-6 and TRBJ2-7, the full variable domain reads DAGVTQSPTHLIKTRGQQVTLRCSPKSGHDTVSWYQQALGQGPQFIFQYYEEEERQRGNFPDRFSGHQFPNYSSELNVNALLLGDSALYLCASSERLISYEQYFGPGTRLTVT.

The sample holds a few counts of this clone. The rearrangement joins TRBV30 to TRBJ2-7; a weak D match, TRBD2 (7 bases). The CDR3 sequence is 14 residues long. The germline V gene encodes CDR1 GTSNPN and CDR2 SVGIG (reference sequence). The V and J ends lost 1 base and 0 bases respectively, with 10 bases between them. CDR3 sequence reads: CAWSGGGGSYEQYF. CDR3 nucleotides: TGTGCCTGGAGTGGGGGAGGGGGCTCCTACGAGCAGTACTTC.

The chain carries TRBV2 and TRBJ2-1; 7 bases line up with TRBD1. The CDR3 extends over 14 amino acids. J lost 4 bases, V lost 7 bases, and 7 bases had no gene match. Germline CDR1 and CDR2: SNHLY and FYNNEI. CDR3 sequence: CASTLGTVYNEQFF. CDR3 coding DNA: TGTGCCAGCACACTAGGGACAGTTTACAATGAGCAGTTCTTC. Complete variable domain (other parts from reference TRBV2 and TRBJ2-1): EPEVTQTPSHQVTQMGQEVILRCVPISNHLYFYWYRQILGQKVEFLVSFYNNEISEKSEIFDDQFSVERPDGSNFTLKIRSTKLEDSAMYFCASTLGTVYNEQFFGPGTRLTVL.

A single count supports this clone. The chain has TRBV19 and TRBJ1-2; TRBD1 matches at 8 bases. The CDR3 covers 15 residues. Germline lookup yields CDR1 LNHDA and CDR2 SQIVND (reference sequence). After removal of 2 bases from V and 1 base from J, the junction contained 3 bases not matched to a gene. The CDR3 protein is CASSISGGYNYGYTF. In nucleotides, the CDR3 is TGTGCCAGTAGTATATCAGGGGGCTATAACTATGGCTACACCTTC.

The rearrangement uses TRBV2 and TRBJ1-2; perhaps TRBD1 as D (6 bases). The germline CDR1 and CDR2 sequences are SNHLY and FYNNEI. V lost 7 bases to trimming and J lost 9 bases, with 15 bases between them. CDR3 length equals 12 residues. The CDR3 DNA reads TGTGCCAGCAAACTAAAACAGGGACGCTACACCTTC. Translated: CASKLKQGRYTF.

This chain connects TRBV7-2 to TRBJ2-7; 8 positions match TRBD2. The CDR3 is 16 residues long. Germline CDR1 reads SGHTA; CDR2 reads FQGNSA. V lost 4 bases and J lost 3; bases outside the gene matches: 11. The CDR3 DNA reads TGTGCCAGCAGCTCGTCCGGGGGGGCGGACTACTACGAGCAGTACTTC. Protein: CASSSSGGADYYEQYF.

The chain couples TRBV11-2 to TRBJ1-1, with D possibly matching TRBD1 (5 bases). The V gene's germline CDR1 is SGHAT and CDR2 FQNNGV. The CDR3 length is 14 residues. V gave up 5 bases and J gave up 1 base, with 11 bases separating them. The CDR3 coding sequence is TGTGCCAGCAGCCAGCTCAGGGCGAACACTGAAGCTTTCTTT. It is translated as CASSQLRANTEAFF.

The chain carries TRBV2 and TRBJ2-6; D uncertain. The CDR3 is made up of 16 amino acids. The germline V gene encodes CDR1 SNHLY and CDR2 FYNNEI. With 4 bases removed from V and 0 bases from J, the gap between germline ends came to 10 bases. CDR3 DNA sequence: TGTGCCAGCAGTGTATACTCCGTCTCTGGGGCCAACGTCCTGACTTTC. Its translation is CASSVYSVSGANVLTF.